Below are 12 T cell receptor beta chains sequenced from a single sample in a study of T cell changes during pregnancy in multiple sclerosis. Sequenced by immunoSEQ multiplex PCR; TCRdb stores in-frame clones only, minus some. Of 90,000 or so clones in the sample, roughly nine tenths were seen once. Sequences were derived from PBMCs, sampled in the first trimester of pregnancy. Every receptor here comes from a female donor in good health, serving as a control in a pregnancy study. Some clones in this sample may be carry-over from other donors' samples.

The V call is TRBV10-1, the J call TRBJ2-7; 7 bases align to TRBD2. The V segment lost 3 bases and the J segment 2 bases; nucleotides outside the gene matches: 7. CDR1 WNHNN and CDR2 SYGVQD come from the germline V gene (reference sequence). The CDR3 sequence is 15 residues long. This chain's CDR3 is CASSDPGAGAYEQYF. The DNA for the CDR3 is TGCGCCAGCAGTGACCCCGGGGCGGGGGCCTACGAGCAGTACTTC.

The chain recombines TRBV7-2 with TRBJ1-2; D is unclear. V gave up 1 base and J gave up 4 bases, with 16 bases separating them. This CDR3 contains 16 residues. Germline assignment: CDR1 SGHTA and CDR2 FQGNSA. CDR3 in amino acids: CASSLVNRVNVYGYTF. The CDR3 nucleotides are TGTGCCAGCAGCTTAGTTAACCGGGTGAACGTCTATGGCTACACCTTC.

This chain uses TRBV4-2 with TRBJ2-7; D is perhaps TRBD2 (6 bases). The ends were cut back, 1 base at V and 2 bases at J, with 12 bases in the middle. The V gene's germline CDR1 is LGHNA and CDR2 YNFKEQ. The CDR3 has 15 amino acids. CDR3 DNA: TGTGCCAGCAGCCAAGGGTCTAGCGCCCCCTACGAGCAGTACTTC. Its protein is CASSQGSSAPYEQYF.

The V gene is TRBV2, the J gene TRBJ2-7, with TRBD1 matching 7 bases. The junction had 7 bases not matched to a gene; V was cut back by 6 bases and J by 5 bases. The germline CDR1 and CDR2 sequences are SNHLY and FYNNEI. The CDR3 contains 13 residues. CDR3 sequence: CASRQGMVNEQYF. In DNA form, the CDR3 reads TGTGCCAGCAGACAGGGGATGGTGAACGAGCAGTACTTC.

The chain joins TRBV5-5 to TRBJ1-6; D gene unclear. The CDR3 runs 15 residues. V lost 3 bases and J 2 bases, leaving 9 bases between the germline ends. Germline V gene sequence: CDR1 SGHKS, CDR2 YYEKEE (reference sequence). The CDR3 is CASSWNGAYNSPLHF. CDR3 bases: TGTGCCAGCAGCTGGAACGGGGCCTATAATTCACCCCTCCACTTT.

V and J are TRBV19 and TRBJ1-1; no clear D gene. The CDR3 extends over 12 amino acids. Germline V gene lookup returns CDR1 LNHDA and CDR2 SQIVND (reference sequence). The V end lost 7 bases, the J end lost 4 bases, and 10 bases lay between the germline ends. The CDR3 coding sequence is TGTGCCAGTACGGGCCGGGGCACTGAAGCTTTCTTT. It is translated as CASTGRGTEAFF.

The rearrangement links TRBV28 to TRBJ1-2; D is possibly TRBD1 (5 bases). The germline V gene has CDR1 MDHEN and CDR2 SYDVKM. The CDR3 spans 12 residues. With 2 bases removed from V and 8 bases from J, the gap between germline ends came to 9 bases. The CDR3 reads CASSLRQRGYTF. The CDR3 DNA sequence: TGTGCCAGCAGTTTAAGACAGAGGGGCTACACCTTC.

The CDR3 DNA reads as TGTGCCAGTAGTACACTGGGGCACGCAGATACGCAGTATTTT. It encodes CASSTLGHADTQYF. The genes are TRBV19 and TRBJ2-3, with a possible D match to TRBD1 (5 bases). Germline CDR1 LNHDA, CDR2 SQIVND (reference sequence). The CDR3 loop spans 14 amino acids. V lost 4 bases and J 4 bases, leaving 12 bases between the germline ends. The whole variable domain, remainder taken from reference TRBV19 and TRBJ2-3, is DGGITQSPKYLFRKEGQNVTLSCEQNLNHDAMYWYRQDPGQGLRLIYYSQIVNDFQKGDIAEGYSVSREKKESFPLTVTSAQKNPTAFYLCASSTLGHADTQYFGPGTRLTVL.

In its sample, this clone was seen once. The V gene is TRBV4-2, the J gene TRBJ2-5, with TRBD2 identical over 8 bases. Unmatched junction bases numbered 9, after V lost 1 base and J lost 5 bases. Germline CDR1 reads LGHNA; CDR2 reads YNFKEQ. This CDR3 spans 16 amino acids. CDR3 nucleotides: TGTGCCAGCAGCCAAGCTTCCGAGCGGGGGTGGGAGACCCAGTACTTC. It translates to CASSQASERGWETQYF.

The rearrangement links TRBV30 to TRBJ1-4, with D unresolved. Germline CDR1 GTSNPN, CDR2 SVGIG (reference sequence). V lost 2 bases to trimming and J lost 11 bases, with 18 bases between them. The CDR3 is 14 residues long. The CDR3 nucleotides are TGTGCCTGGAGTCTATTCAAAAGGCAGGCCAAACTGTTTTTT. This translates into CAWSLFKRQAKLFF.

The CDR3 protein is CASSSGTSGTEQYF. CDR3 DNA sequence: TGTGCCAGCAGTTCCGGGACTAGCGGAACCGAGCAGTACTTC. The rearrangement uses TRBV7-2 and TRBJ2-7; TRBD2 matches 11 bases. Germline CDR1 and CDR2: SGHTA and FQGNSA. The CDR3 consists of 14 residues. The V segment lost 6 bases and the J segment 6 bases; nucleotides outside the gene matches: 7. Complete variable domain (other parts from reference TRBV7-2 and TRBJ2-7): GAGVSQSPSNKVTEKGKDVELRCDPISGHTALYWYRQSLGQGLEFLIYFQGNSAPDKSGLPSDRFSAERTGGSVSTLTIQRTQQEDSAVYLCASSSGTSGTEQYFGPGTRLTVT.

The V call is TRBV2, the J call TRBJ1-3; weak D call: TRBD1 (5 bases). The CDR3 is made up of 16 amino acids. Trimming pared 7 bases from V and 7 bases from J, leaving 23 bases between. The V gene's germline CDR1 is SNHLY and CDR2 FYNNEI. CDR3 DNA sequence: TGTGCCAGCAAAAAACCGGAGGGACTGCTGTGGAACACCATATATTTT. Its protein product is CASKKPEGLLWNTIYF.